Presented here are 13 T cell receptor beta chains from one specimen sequenced in a study of T cell changes during pregnancy in multiple sclerosis. TCRdb's copy holds only in-frame clones and misses some; the assay was immunoSEQ multiplex PCR. Among 100,000 or so clones listed, around 92% were seen once. The sample in question was peripheral blood, obtained in the second trimester of pregnancy. The receptor source for this set is a female donor with multiple sclerosis, enrolled in a pregnancy study.

V is TRBV19 and J is TRBJ2-2, with a weak D call TRBD2 (6 bases). From germline, CDR1 is LNHDA and CDR2 SQIVND (reference sequence). The CDR3 totals 16 residues. The V gene lost 3 bases and the J gene lost 8 bases, with 19 bases spanning the gap. The CDR3 loop reads CASSISGVRSGGELFF. CDR3 coding DNA: TGTGCCAGTAGTATCTCCGGAGTGAGGAGCGGGGGGGAGCTGTTTTTT.

The chain combines TRBV7-9 with TRBJ1-4; TRBD1 matches at 7 bases. Germline trimming cut 6 bases from V and 0 bases from J; bases unmatched to any gene: 7. CDR3 size: 16 residues. Germline CDR1 reads SEHNR; CDR2 reads FQNEAQ (reference sequence). The chain's CDR3 is CASSYKTGATNEKLFF. CDR3 nucleotides: TGTGCCAGCAGTTACAAAACAGGGGCAACTAATGAAAAACTGTTTTTT.

J is TRBJ1-4 and V is TRBV5-1; 11 nucleotides line up with TRBD1. The CDR3 consists of 17 residues. The germline V gene has CDR1 SGHRS and CDR2 YFSETQ. V shed 0 bases and J 2 bases; nucleotides not matched to a gene: 3. Here the CDR3 DNA reads TGCGCCAGCAGCTTGGGGACAGGGGGCAGGACTAATGAAAAACTGTTTTTT. Protein: CASSLGTGGRTNEKLFF.

The chain uses TRBV19 and TRBJ1-1, with D hard to call. V was clipped by 3 bases and J by 0 bases, with 8 bases between them. The CDR3 extends over 14 amino acids. From germline, CDR1 is LNHDA and CDR2 SQIVND (reference sequence). Here the CDR3 reads CASSISGVNTEAFF. CDR3 nucleotides: TGTGCCAGTAGTATTTCGGGAGTGAACACTGAAGCTTTCTTT.

The chain carries TRBV28 and TRBJ2-7; 10 bases are a match to TRBD1. Germline V CDR1 and CDR2: MDHEN, SYDVKM. This CDR3 region has 16 residues. Trimming removed 4 bases from V and 7 bases from J; junction bases left unmatched: 13. The CDR3 nucleotides are TGTGCCAGCAGTTCGACAGGGGGCGCCCATTTTTTAGAGCAGTACTTC. It is translated as CASSSTGGAHFLEQYF.

In this sample, this clone turned up once. The V and J genes are TRBV28 and TRBJ1-2; no firm D call. This CDR3 is 13 amino acids long. Trimming cost V 8 bases and J 7 bases, with 17 bases left between them. CDR1 MDHEN and CDR2 SYDVKM come from the germline V gene. The CDR3 sequence is CASSEEGSSGYTF. As DNA, the CDR3 is TGTGCCAGCTCTGAGGAGGGTTCGAGTGGCTACACCTTC.

CDR3 sequence reads: CASSVGLAGELFF. In DNA, the CDR3 is TGTGCCAGCAGCGTAGGGCTAGCGGGAGAACTTTTCTTC. The genes are TRBV9 and TRBJ2-1; 10 bases are shared with TRBD2. Per the germline V gene, CDR1 is SGDLS and CDR2 is YYNGEE. The CDR3 length is 13 residues. V lost 0 bases to trimming and J lost 16 bases; unmatched junction nucleotides: 7.

This chain links TRBV30 with TRBJ2-7, with 7 bases that match TRBD1. The V and J ends lost 8 bases and 3 bases, in that order; junction bases with no gene match: 10. Germline-derived CDR1 and CDR2 are GTSNPN and SVGIG (reference sequence). This CDR3 spans 13 amino acids. The CDR3 bases are TGTGCCCTTAATCAGGGGGACCTCTACGAGCAGTACTTC. It specifies CALNQGDLYEQYF.

The chain is built from TRBV5-1 and TRBJ1-1; no clear D gene. CDR3 length equals 14 residues. The ends were cut back, 2 bases at V and 1 base at J, with 9 bases in the middle. Germline assignment: CDR1 SGHRS and CDR2 YFSETQ. This CDR3 is CASSFYPGNTEAFF. The CDR3 DNA is TGCGCCAGCAGCTTTTATCCGGGGAACACTGAAGCTTTCTTT.

In DNA, the CDR3 is TGTGCCAGCACCCCATTGGACAGGGGATGGAATCAGCCCCAGCATTTT. Translating it yields CASTPLDRGWNQPQHF. This sequence joins TRBV27 and TRBJ1-5; 9 positions agree with TRBD1. The V and J ends lost 7 bases and 4 bases, in that order; junction bases with no gene match: 11. Germline assignment: CDR1 MNHEY and CDR2 SMNVEV (reference sequence). The length of the CDR3 is 16 residues.

The sample holds a few counts of this clone. The chain combines TRBV6-5 with TRBJ2-5, with D tentatively TRBD1 (5 bases). Looked up from germline, CDR1 is MNHEY and CDR2 is SVGAGI. The CDR3 extends over 15 amino acids. With 5 bases removed from V and 12 bases from J, the gap between germline ends came to 25 bases. CDR3 in amino acids: CASSNPGAASPTEYF. The CDR3 DNA is TGTGCCAGCAGTAACCCTGGGGCAGCTTCTCCAACGGAGTACTTC.

In its sample, this clone was seen many times. The gene calls are TRBV6-5 and TRBJ1-3; D remains unclear. Germline lookup yields CDR1 MNHEY and CDR2 SVGAGI. The germline V and J ends were trimmed by 8 bases and 0 bases, with 11 bases remaining between them. This CDR3 is built from 14 residues. In DNA, the CDR3 is TGTGCCAGCGCCGAAACACACTCTGGAAACACCATATATTTT. This sequence encodes CASAETHSGNTIYF.

The chain combines TRBV27 with TRBJ1-1, with D unclear. Germline V gene data show CDR1 as MNHEY and CDR2 as SMNVEV (reference sequence). The CDR3 extends over 12 amino acids. V lost 6 bases to trimming and J lost 11 bases, with 16 bases between them. The CDR3 protein is CASSHGREVAFF. CDR3 in DNA: TGTGCCAGCAGCCACGGACGGGAAGTTGCTTTCTTT.